Listed below are T cell receptor beta chains from one sample, sequenced in a study of Ad26.COV2.S vaccination and SARS-CoV-2 variants. TCRdb's copy holds only in-frame clones and misses some; the assay was immunoSEQ multiplex PCR. Among roughly 350,000 clones listed, roughly 90% were seen once. This specimen consisted of peripheral blood, obtained in a trial of Ad26.COV2.S vaccine versus placebo. These receptors came from a person aged 18 to 65 who received the Ad26.COV2.S COVID-19 vaccine or a placebo. The CDR3 runs from the conserved cysteine through the conserved F or W. D genes are given only for firm matches. Only part of the rows carry a size: once, few, many, or a class if the clone is expanded.

CASRRDRMNTEAFF	TGTGCCAGCAGACGAGACAGGATGAACACTGAAGCTTTCTTT	TRBV27	TRBJ1-1	-	-
CASSQTGGISGELFF	TGTGCCAGCAGCCAGACAGGGGGCATTAGCGGGGAGCTGTTTTTT	TRBV7-2	TRBJ2-2	-	TRBD1
CASRTAVPSTGELFF	TGTGCCAGCAGGACAGCGGTTCCGAGCACCGGGGAGCTGTTTTTT	TRBV2	TRBJ2-2	-	-
CASSYSAVSDEQFF	TGTGCCAGCAGTTATTCGGCCGTGTCTGATGAGCAGTTCTTC	TRBV6-2/TRBV6-3	TRBJ2-1	-	-
CASSAARGFAAGYTF	TGTGCCAGCAGCGCCGCCCGGGGCTTTGCTGCTGGCTACACCTTC	TRBV27	TRBJ1-2	few	-
CASSLDGIAQYF	TGTGCCAGCAGCTTAGACGGGATAGCGCAGTATTTT	TRBV7-2	TRBJ2-3	-	-
CASSSRGGARESPLHF	TGTGCCAGCAGCTCGCGGGGGGGGGCGCGGGAATCACCCCTCCACTTT	TRBV7-2	TRBJ1-6	once	-
CASSGGRVWLKETQYF	TGCGCCAGCAGCGGCGGGAGGGTCTGGCTCAAAGAGACCCAGTACTTC	TRBV5-1	TRBJ2-5	-	TRBD2
CASSYSDRYEQYF	TGTGCCAGCAGTTACAGCGATCGGTACGAGCAGTACTTC	TRBV6-2/TRBV6-3	TRBJ2-7	many	-
CASSQDAGAGELFF	TGTGCCAGCAGCCAAGACGCGGGGGCCGGGGAGCTGTTTTTT	TRBV4-2	TRBJ2-2	-	TRBD2
CASSEFLAGTGELFF	TGTGCCAGCAGTGAATTCCTAGCGGGGACCGGGGAGCTGTTTTTT	TRBV2	TRBJ2-2	-	TRBD2